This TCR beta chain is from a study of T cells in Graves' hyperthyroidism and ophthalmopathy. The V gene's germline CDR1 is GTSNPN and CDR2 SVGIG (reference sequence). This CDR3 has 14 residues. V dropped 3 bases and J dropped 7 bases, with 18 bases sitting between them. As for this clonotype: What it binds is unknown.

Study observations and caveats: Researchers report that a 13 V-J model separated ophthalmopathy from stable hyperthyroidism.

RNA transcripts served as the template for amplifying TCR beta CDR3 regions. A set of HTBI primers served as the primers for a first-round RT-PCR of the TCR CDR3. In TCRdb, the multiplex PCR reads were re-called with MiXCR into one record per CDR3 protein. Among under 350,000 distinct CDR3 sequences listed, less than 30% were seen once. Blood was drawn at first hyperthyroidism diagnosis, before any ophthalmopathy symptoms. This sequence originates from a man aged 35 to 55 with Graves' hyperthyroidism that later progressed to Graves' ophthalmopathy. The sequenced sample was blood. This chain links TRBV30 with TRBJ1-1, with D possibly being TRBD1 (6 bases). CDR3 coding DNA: TGTGCCTGGAGGGTTACAGGCAGGGGAGGTGAAGCTTTCTTT. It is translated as CAWRVTGRGGEAFF.